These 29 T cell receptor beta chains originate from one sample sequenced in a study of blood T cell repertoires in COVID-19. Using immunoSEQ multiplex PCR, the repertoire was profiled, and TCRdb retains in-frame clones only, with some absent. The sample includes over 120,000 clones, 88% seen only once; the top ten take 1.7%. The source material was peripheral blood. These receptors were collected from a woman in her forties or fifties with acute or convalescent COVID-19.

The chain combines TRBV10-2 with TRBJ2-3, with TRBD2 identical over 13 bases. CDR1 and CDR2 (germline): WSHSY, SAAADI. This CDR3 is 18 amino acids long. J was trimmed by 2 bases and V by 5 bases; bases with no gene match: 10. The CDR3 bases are TGCGCCAGCAGTTGGACTAGCGGGAGTGATATTAACACAGATACGCAGTATTTT. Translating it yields CASSWTSGSDINTDTQYF.

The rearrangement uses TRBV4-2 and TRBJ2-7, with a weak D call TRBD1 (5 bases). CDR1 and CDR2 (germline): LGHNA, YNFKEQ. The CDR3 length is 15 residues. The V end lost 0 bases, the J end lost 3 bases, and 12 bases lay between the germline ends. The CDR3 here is CASSQDRQRNYEQYF. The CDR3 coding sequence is TGTGCCAGCAGCCAAGACAGACAGAGAAACTACGAGCAGTACTTC.

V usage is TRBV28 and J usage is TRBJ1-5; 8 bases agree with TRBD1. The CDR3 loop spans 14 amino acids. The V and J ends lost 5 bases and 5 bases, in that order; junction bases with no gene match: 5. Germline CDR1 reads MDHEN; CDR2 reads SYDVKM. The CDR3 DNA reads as TGTGCCAGCAGTCCGACAGGGGATCATCAGCCCCAGCATTTT. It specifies CASSPTGDHQPQHF.

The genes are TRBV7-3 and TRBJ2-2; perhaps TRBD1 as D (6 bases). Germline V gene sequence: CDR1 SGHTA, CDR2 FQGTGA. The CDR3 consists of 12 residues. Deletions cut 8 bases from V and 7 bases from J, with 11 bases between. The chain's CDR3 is CASGPQGGELFF. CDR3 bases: TGTGCCAGCGGGCCACAGGGCGGGGAGCTGTTTTTT.

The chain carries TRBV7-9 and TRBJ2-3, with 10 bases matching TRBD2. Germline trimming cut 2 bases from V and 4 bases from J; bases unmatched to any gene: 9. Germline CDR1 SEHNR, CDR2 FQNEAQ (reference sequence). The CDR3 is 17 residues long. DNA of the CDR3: TGTGCCAGCAGCTTACGGCTAGCGGGGGCCTCCGCAGATACGCAGTATTTT. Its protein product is CASSLRLAGASADTQYF. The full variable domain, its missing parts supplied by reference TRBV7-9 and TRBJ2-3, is DTGVSQNPRHKITKRGQNVTFRCDPISEHNRLYWYRQTLGQGPEFLTYFQNEAQLEKSRLLSDRFSAERPKGSFSTLEIQRTEQGDSAMYLCASSLRLAGASADTQYFGPGTRLTVL.

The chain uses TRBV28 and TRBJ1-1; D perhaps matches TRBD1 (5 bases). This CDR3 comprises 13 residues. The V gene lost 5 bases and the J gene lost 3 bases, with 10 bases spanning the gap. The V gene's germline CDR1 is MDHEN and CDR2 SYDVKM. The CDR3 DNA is TGTGCCAGCAGTGCCGGACAAGACACTGAAGCTTTCTTT. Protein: CASSAGQDTEAFF.

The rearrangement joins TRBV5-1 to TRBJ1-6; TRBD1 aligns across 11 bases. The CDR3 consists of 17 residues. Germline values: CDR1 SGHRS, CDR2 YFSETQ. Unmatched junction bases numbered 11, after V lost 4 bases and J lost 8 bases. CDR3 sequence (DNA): TGCGCCAGCAGCCCCTCTTCCGGACAGGGGGCTTATTCACCCCTCCACTTT. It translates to CASSPSSGQGAYSPLHF. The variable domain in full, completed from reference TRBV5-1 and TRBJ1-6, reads KAGVTQTPRYLIKTRGQQVTLSCSPISGHRSVSWYQQTPGQGLQFLFEYFSETQRNKGNFPGRFSGRQFSNSRSEMNVSTLELGDSALYLCASSPSSGQGAYSPLHFGNGTRLTVT.

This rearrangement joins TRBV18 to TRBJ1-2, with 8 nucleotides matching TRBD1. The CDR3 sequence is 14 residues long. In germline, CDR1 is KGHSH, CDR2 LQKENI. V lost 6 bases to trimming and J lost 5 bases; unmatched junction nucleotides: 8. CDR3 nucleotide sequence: TGTGCCAGCTCCCCCACGGACAGGGAGTATGGCTACACCTTC. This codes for CASSPTDREYGYTF.

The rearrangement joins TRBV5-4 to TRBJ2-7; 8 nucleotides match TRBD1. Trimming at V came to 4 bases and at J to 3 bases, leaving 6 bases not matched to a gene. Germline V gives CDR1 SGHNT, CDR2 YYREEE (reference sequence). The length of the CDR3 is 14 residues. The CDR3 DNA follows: TGTGCCAGCAGCGCCCCGGGACAGGACTACGAGCAGTACTTC. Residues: CASSAPGQDYEQYF.

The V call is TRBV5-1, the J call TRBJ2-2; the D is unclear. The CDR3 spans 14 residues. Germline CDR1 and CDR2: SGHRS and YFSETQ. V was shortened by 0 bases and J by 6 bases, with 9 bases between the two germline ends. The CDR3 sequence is CASSLGASPGELFF. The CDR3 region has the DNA TGCGCCAGCAGCTTGGGGGCATCCCCCGGGGAGCTGTTTTTT. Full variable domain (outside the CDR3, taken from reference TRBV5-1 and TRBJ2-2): KAGVTQTPRYLIKTRGQQVTLSCSPISGHRSVSWYQQTPGQGLQFLFEYFSETQRNKGNFPGRFSGRQFSNSRSEMNVSTLELGDSALYLCASSLGASPGELFFGEGSRLTVL.

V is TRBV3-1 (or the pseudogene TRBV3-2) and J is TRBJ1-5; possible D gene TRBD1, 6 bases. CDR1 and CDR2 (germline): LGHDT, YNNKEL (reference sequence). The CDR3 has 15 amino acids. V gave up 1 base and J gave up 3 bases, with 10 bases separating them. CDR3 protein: CASSQGTGNNQPQHF. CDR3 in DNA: TGTGCCAGCAGCCAAGGAACAGGGAACAATCAGCCCCAGCATTTT.

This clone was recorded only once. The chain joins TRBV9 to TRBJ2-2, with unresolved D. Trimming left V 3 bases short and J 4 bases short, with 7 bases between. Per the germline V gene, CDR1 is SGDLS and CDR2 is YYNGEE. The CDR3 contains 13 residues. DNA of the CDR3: TGTGCCAGCAGCGGGTGGGCCACCGGGGAGCTGTTTTTT. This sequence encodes CASSGWATGELFF.

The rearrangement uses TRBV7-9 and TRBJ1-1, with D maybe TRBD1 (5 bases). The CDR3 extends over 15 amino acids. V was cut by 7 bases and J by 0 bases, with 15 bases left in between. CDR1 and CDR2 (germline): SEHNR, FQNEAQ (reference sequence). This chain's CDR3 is CASTPGGPVNTEAFF. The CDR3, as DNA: TGTGCCAGCACCCCGGGGGGACCCGTGAACACTGAAGCTTTCTTT. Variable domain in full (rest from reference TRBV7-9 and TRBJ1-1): DTGVSQNPRHKITKRGQNVTFRCDPISEHNRLYWYRQTLGQGPEFLTYFQNEAQLEKSRLLSDRFSAERPKGSFSTLEIQRTEQGDSAMYLCASTPGGPVNTEAFFGQGTRLTVV.

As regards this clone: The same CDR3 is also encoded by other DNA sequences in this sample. The CDR3 loop is CSARSGHEQYF. The CDR3 region has the DNA TGCAGTGCTAGGAGCGGTCACGAGCAGTACTTC. This chain links TRBV20-1 with TRBJ2-7; perhaps TRBD2 as D (5 bases). CDR3 length: 11 amino acids. Looked up from germline, CDR1 is DFQATT and CDR2 is SNEGSKA (reference sequence). The germline V and J ends were trimmed by 3 bases and 5 bases, with 8 bases remaining between them.

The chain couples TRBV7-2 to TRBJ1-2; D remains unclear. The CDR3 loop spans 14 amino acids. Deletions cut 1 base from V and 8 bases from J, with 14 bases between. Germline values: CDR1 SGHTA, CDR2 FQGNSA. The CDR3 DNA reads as TGTGCCAGCAGCTTAGATGGAGGTATCAGGGGCTACACCTTC. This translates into CASSLDGGIRGYTF.

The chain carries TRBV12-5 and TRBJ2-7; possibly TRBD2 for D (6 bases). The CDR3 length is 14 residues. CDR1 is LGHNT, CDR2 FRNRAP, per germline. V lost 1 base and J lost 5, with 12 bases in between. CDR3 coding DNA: TGTGCTAGTGGTTTGGACCTAGCGAGGCACGAGCAGTACTTC. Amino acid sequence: CASGLDLARHEQYF.

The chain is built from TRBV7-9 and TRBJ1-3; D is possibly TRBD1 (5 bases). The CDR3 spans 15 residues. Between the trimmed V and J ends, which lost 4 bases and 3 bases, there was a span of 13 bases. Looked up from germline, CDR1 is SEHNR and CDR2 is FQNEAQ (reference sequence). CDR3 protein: CASSSAGGSGNTIYF. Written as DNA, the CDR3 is TGTGCCAGCAGCTCGGCGGGGGGTAGTGGAAACACCATATATTTT.

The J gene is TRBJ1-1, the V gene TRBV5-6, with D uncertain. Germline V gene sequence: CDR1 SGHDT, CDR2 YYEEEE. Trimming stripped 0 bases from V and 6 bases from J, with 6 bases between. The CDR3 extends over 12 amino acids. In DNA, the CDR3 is TGTGCCAGCAGCTTGGCGAGGGCTGAAGCTTTCTTT. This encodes CASSLARAEAFF.

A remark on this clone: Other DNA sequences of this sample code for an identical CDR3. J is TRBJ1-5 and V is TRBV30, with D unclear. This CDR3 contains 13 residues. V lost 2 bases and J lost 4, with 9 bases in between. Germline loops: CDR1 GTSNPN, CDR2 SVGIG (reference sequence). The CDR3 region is CAWSSRENQPQHF. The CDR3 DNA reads TGTGCCTGGAGTTCACGGGAGAATCAGCCCCAGCATTTT. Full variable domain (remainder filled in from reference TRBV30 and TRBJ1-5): SQTIHQWPATLVQPVGSPLSLECTVEGTSNPNLYWYRQAAGRGLQLLFYSVGIGQISSEVPQNLSASRPQDRQFILSSKKLLLSDSGFYLCAWSSRENQPQHFGDGTRLSIL.

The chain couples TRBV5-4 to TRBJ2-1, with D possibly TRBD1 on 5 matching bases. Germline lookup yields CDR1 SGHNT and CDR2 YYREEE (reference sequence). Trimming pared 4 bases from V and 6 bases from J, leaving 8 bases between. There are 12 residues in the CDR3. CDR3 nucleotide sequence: TGTGCCAGCAGCGACAGAAGCAATGAGCAGTTCTTC. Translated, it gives CASSDRSNEQFF.

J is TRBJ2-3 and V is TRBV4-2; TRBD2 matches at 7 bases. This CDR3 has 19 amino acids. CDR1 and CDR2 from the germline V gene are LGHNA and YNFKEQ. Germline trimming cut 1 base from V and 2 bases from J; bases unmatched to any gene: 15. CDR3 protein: CASSQADSGEYPYTDTQYF. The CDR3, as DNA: TGTGCCAGCAGCCAAGCTGACAGCGGGGAGTACCCTTACACAGATACGCAGTATTTT.

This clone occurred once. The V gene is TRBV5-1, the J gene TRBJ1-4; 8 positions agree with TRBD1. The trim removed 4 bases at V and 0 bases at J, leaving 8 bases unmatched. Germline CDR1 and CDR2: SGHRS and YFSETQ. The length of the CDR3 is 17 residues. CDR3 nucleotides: TGCGCCAGCAGCCGATCCGGGACAGGTGCAACTAATGAAAAACTGTTTTTT. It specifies CASSRSGTGATNEKLFF. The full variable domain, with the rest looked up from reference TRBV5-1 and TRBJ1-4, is KAGVTQTPRYLIKTRGQQVTLSCSPISGHRSVSWYQQTPGQGLQFLFEYFSETQRNKGNFPGRFSGRQFSNSRSEMNVSTLELGDSALYLCASSRSGTGATNEKLFFGSGTQLSVL.

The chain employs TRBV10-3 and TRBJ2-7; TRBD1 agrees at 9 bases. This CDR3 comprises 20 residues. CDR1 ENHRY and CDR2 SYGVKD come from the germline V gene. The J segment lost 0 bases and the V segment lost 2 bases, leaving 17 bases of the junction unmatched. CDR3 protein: CAISEPRGTGSSSSSYEQYF. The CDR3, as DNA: TGTGCCATCAGTGAGCCTCGCGGGACAGGGTCATCGAGCAGCTCCTACGAGCAGTACTTC.

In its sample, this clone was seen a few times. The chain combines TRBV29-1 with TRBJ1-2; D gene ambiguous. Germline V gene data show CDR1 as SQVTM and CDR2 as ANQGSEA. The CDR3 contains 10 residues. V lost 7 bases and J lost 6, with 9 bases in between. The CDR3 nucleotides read TGCAGCGCTCCGTCAGATGGCTACACCTTC. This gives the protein CSAPSDGYTF.

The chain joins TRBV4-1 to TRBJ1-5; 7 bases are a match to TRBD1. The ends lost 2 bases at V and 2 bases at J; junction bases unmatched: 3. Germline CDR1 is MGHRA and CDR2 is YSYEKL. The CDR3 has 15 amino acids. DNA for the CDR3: TGCGCCAGCAGCCAAAGACAGGGAGGCAATCAGCCCCAGCATTTT. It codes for CASSQRQGGNQPQHF.

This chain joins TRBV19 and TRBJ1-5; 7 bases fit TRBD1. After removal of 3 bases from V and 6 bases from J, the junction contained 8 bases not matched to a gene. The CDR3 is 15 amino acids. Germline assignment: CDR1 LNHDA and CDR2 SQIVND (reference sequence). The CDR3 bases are TGTGCCAGTAGTATGGGGCAGGGGGTGGGTCAGCCCCAGCATTTT. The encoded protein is CASSMGQGVGQPQHF.

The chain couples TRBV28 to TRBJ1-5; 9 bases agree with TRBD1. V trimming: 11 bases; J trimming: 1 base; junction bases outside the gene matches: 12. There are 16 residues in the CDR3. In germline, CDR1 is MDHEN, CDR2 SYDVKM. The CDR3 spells CAQRSPGTGSNQPQHF. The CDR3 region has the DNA TGTGCCCAACGCTCCCCGGGGACAGGGAGCAATCAGCCCCAGCATTTT.

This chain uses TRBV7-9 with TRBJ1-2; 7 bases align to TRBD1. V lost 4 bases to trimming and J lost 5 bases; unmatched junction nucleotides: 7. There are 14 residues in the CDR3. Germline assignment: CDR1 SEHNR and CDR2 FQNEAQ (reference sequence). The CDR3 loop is CASSWPGQTYGYTF. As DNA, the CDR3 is TGTGCCAGCAGCTGGCCGGGACAGACTTATGGCTACACCTTC.

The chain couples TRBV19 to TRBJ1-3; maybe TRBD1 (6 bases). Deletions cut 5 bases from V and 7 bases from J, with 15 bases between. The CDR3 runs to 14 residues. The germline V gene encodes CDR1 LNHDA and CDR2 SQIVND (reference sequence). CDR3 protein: CASSLTDRRNTIYF. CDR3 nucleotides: TGTGCCAGTAGTCTGACGGACAGACGGAACACCATATATTTT.